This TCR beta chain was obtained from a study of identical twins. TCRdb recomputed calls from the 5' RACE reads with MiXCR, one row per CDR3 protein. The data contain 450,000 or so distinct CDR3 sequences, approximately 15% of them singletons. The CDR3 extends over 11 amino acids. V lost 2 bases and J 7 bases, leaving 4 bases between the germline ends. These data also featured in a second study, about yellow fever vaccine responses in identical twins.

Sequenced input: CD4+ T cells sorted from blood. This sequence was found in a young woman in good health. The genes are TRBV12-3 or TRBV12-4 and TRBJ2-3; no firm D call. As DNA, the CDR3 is TGTGCCAGCAGTTTATTGAATACGCAGTATTTT. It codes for CASSLLNTQYF.